This T cell receptor beta chain appears in the sequencing data of a study of blood T cell repertoires in COVID-19. Study-wide context: Collection of acute and convalescent COVID-19 samples took place in the United States, Italy and Spain. Sources were T cells, B-cell-depleted T cells, or PBMCs; the material itself was cDNA or gDNA.

Germline CDR1 ENHRY, CDR2 SYGVKD. V trimming: 2 bases; J trimming: 4 bases; junction bases outside the gene matches: 8. This CDR3 contains 16 residues. Profiling relied on immunoSEQ multiplex PCR, and the TCRdb table lists in-frame clones only, not all of them. The sample carries 200,000 to 250,000 clones, approximately 86% recorded once. The sample comprised peripheral blood. The receptor comes from a woman of 80 years or more with acute or convalescent COVID-19. This chain uses TRBV10-3 with TRBJ2-3; 8 positions agree with TRBD2. CDR3 bases: TGTGCCATCAGTGAGCCCGGGGGGGCCTTTTCAGATACGCAGTATTTT. It translates to CAISEPGGAFSDTQYF.